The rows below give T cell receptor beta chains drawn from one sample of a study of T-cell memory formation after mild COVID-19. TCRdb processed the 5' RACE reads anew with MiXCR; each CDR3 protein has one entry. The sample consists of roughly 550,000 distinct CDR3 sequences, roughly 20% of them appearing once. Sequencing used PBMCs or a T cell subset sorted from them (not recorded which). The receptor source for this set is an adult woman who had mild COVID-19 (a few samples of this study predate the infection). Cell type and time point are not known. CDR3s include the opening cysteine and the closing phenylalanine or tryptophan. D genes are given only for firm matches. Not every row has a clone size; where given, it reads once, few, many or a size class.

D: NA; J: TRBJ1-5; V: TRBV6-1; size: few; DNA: TGTGCCAGCAGTGAATCACAATTTCAGCCCCAGCATTTT; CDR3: CASSESQFQPQHF
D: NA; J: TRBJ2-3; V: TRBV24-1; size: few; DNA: TGTGCCACCAGGGACACCCGCACAGATACGCAGTATTTT; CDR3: CATRDTRTDTQYF
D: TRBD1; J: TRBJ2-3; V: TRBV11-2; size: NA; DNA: TGTGCCAGCAGCTTAGGGGGACAGACTAGCACAGATACGCAGTATTTT; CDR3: CASSLGGQTSTDTQYF
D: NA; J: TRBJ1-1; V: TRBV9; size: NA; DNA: TGTGCCAGCAGCGTCTCGACGGGTTCGAATGAAGCTTTCTTT; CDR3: CASSVSTGSNEAFF
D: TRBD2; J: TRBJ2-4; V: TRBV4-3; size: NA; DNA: TGCGCCAGCATCCGACTAGCGGGAGGGCTAGCCAAAAACATTCAGTACTTC; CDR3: CASIRLAGGLAKNIQYF
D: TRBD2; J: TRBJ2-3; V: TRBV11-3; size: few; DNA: TGTGCCAGCAGCCCCGGACTAGCGGATACGCAGTATTTT; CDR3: CASSPGLADTQYF
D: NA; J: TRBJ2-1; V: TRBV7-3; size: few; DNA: TGTGCCAGCAGCATAGGGGGGTCGAGGAATGAGCAGTTCTTC; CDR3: CASSIGGSRNEQFF
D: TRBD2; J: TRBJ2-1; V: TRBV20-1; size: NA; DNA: TGCAGTGCCAGCCCCGAAGCGGGAGGCTACAATGAGCAGTTCTTC; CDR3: CSASPEAGGYNEQFF
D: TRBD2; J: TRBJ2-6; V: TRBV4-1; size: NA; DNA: TGCGCCAGCAGCCAAGTGCTTGGGGCTAGCGGGCCTCCTGGGGCCAACGTCCTGACTTTC; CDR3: CASSQVLGASGPPGANVLTF
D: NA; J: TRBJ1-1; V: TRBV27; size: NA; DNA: TGTGCCAGCAGTCGCCCTGGCGGCCAGGGGAACACTGAAGCTTTCTTT; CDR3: CASSRPGGQGNTEAFF
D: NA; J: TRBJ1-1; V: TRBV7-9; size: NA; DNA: TGTGCCAGCAGCAACATAGCGGGGATAAAGAACACTGAAGCTTTCTTT; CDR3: CASSNIAGIKNTEAFF
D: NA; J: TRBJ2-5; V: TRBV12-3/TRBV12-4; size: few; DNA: TGTGCCAGCAGCTTTGGCTACCAAGAGACCCAGTACTTC; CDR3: CASSFGYQETQYF
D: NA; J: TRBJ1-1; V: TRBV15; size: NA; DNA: TGTGCCACCAGCAGAGATTGGGGGAACACTGAAGCTTTCTTT; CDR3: CATSRDWGNTEAFF
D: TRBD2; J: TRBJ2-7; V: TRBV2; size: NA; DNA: TGTGCCAGCAGTGATCCGGGACTAGCGGGAGGCCACGAGCAGTACTTC; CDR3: CASSDPGLAGGHEQYF
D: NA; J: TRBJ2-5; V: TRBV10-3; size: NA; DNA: TGTGCCTCCGGGGGAGGTGGAGAGACCCAGTACTTC; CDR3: CASGGGGETQYF
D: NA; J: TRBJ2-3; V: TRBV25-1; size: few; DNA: TGTGCCAGCAGTAACGGGGGTTATACGCAGTATTTT; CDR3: CASSNGGYTQYF
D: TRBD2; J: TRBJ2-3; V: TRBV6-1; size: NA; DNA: TGTGCCAGCAGTCCCCGGACTAGCGGGGGGCCTAGCACAGATACGCAGTATTTT; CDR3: CASSPRTSGGPSTDTQYF
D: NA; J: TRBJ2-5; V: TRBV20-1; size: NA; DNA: TGCAGTGCTAGAGATAGGCGGGGTGGAGAGACCCAGTACTTC; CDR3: CSARDRRGGETQYF
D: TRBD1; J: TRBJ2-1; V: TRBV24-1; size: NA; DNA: TGTGCCACCAGTGATGATCGACAGGGGATTGAGCAGTTCTTC; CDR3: CATSDDRQGIEQFF
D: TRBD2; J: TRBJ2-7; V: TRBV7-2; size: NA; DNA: TGTGCCAGCAGCTTCGAGCGGGGGACCTTTGAGCAGTACTTC; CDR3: CASSFERGTFEQYF
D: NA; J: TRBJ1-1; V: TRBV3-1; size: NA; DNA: TGTGCCAGCCTAGCGGGAAACACTGAAGCTTTCTTT; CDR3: CASLAGNTEAFF
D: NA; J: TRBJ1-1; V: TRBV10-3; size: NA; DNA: TGTGCCATCAGTGAGGGAGGTCGGACTGAAGCTTTCTTT; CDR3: CAISEGGRTEAFF
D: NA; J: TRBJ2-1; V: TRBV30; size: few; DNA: TGTGCCTGGAGTGTAGGGGGCGGCGGGGGCAATGAGCAGTTCTTC; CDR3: CAWSVGGGGGNEQFF
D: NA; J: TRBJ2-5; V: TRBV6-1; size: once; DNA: TGTGCCAGCAGACCGCCGACCCGGGAGACCCAGTACTTC; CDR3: CASRPPTRETQYF
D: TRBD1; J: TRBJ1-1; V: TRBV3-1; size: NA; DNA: TGTGCCAGCACCGACGGACAGGGAGGAATAAGGAACACTGAAGCTTTCTTT; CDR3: CASTDGQGGIRNTEAFF